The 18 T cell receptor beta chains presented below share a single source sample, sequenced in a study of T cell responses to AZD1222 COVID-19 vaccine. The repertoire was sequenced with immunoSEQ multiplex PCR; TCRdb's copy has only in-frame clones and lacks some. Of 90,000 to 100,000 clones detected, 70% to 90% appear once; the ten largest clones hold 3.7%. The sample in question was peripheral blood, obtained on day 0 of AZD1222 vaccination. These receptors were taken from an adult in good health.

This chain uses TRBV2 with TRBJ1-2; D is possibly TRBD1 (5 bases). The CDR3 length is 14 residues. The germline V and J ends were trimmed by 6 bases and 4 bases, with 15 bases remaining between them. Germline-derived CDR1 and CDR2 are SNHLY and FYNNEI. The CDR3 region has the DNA TGTGCCAGCAGGCCCAGTTGGGGGGTCTATGGCTACACCTTC. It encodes CASRPSWGVYGYTF.

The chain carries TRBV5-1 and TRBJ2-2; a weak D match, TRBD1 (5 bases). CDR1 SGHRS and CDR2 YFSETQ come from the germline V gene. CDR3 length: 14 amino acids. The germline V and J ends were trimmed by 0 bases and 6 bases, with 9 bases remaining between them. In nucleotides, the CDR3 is TGCGCCAGCAGCTTGGCAGGGTACCCCGGGGAGCTGTTTTTT. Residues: CASSLAGYPGELFF. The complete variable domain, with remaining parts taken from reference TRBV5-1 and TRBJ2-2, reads KAGVTQTPRYLIKTRGQQVTLSCSPISGHRSVSWYQQTPGQGLQFLFEYFSETQRNKGNFPGRFSGRQFSNSRSEMNVSTLELGDSALYLCASSLAGYPGELFFGEGSRLTVL.

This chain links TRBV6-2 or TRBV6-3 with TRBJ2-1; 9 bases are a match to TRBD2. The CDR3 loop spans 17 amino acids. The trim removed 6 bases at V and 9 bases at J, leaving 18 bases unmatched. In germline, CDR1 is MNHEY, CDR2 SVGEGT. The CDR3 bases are TGTGCCAGCAGCCCTATGGCTAGCGGGACACTGCGGGGTGAGCAGTTCTTC. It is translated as CASSPMASGTLRGEQFF.

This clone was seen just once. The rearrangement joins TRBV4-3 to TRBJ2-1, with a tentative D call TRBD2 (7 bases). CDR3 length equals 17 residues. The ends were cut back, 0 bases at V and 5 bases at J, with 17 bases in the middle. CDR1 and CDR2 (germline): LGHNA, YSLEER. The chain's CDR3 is CASSQDQVGGRDNEQFF. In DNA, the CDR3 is TGCGCCAGCAGCCAAGATCAAGTCGGGGGGCGCGACAATGAGCAGTTCTTC.

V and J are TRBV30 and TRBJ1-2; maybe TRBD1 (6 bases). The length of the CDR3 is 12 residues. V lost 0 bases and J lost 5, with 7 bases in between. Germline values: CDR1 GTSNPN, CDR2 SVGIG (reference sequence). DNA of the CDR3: TGTGCCTGGAGTGTAACAGGGTATGGCTACACCTTC. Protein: CAWSVTGYGYTF. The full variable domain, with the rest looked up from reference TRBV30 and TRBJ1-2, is SQTIHQWPATLVQPVGSPLSLECTVEGTSNPNLYWYRQAAGRGLQLLFYSVGIGQISSEVPQNLSASRPQDRQFILSSKKLLLSDSGFYLCAWSVTGYGYTFGSGTRLTVV.

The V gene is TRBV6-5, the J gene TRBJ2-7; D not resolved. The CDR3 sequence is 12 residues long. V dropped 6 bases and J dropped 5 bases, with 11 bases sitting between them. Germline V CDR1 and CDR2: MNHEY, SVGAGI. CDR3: CASRTHLHEQYF. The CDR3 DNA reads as TGTGCCAGCAGGACACATCTTCACGAGCAGTACTTC.

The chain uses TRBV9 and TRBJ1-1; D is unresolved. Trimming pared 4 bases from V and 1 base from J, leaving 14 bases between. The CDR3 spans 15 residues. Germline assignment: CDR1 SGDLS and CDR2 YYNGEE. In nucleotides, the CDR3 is TGTGCCAGCAGCTCCCCCGGACTCAGGAACACTGAAGCTTTCTTT. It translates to CASSSPGLRNTEAFF.

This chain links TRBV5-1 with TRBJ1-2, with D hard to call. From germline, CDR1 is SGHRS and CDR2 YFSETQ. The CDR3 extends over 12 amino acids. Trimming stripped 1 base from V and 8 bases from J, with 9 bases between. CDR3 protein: CASSLRGEGYTF. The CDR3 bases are TGCGCCAGCAGCTTGAGAGGAGAAGGCTACACCTTC.

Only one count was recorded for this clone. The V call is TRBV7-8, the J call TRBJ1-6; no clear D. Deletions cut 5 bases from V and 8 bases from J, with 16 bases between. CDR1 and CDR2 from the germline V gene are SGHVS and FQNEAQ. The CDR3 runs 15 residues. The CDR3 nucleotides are TGTGCCAGCAGCCCATCCAGGCCGCGGGATTCACCCCTCCACTTT. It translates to CASSPSRPRDSPLHF.

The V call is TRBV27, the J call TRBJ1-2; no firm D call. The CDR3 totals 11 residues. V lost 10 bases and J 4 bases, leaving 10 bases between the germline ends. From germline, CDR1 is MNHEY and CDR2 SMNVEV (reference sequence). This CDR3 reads CATHRAYGYTF. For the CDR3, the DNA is TGTGCCACCCATAGGGCCTATGGCTACACCTTC.

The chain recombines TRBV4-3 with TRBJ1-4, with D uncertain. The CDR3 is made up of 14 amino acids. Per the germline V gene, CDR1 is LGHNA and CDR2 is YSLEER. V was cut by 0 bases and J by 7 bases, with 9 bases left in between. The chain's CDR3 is CASSQDRSGEKLFF. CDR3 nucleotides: TGCGCCAGCAGCCAAGACAGGTCAGGTGAAAAACTGTTTTTT.

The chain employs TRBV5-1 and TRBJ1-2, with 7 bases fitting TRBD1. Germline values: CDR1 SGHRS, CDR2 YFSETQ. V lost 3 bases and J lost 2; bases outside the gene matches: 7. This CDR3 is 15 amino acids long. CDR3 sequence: CASSSQPTGNYGYTF. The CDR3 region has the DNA TGCGCCAGCAGCTCCCAACCGACAGGGAACTATGGCTACACCTTC.

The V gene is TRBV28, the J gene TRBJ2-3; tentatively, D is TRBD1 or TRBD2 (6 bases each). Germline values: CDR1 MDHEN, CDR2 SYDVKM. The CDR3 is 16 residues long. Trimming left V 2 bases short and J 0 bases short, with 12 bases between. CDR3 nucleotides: TGTGCCAGCAGTTTACAGGAGGGGGGCAGCACAGATACGCAGTATTTT. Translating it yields CASSLQEGGSTDTQYF.

The CDR3 reads CSVIRGEETQYF. CDR3 DNA: TGCAGCGTCATCAGGGGGGAAGAGACCCAGTACTTC. The chain is built from TRBV29-1 and TRBJ2-5, with D possibly matching TRBD1 (7 bases). The CDR3 spans 12 residues. Germline-derived CDR1 and CDR2 are SQVTM and ANQGSEA. Trimming stripped 6 bases from V and 3 bases from J, with 11 bases between.

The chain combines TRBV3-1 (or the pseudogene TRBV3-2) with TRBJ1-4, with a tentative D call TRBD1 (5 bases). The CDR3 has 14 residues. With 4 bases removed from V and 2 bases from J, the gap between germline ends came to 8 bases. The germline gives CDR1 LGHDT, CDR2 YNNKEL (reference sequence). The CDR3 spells CASSPRDTNEKLFF. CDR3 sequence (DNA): TGTGCCAGCAGCCCCCGGGACACTAATGAAAAACTGTTTTTT.

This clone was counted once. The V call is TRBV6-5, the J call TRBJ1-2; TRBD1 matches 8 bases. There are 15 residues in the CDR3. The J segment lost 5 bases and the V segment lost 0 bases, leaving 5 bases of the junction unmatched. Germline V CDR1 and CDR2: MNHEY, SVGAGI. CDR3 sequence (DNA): TGTGCCAGCAGTTACTCAGACAGGGGTGGGTATGGCTACACCTTC. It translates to CASSYSDRGGYGYTF.

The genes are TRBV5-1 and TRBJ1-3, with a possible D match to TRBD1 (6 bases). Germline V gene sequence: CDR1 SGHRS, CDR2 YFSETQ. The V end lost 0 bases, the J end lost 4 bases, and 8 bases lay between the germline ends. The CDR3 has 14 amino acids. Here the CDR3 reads CASSLGDRGNTIYF. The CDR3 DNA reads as TGCGCCAGCAGCTTGGGAGACAGGGGAAACACCATATATTTT.

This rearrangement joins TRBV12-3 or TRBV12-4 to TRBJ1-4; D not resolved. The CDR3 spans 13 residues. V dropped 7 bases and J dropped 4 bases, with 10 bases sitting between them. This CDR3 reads CASTDGVNEKLFF. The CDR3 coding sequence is TGTGCCAGCACCGACGGAGTTAATGAAAAACTGTTTTTT.